This T cell receptor beta chain was identified in a study of shared clonotypes between healthy human individuals. Across the study: CD4 naive and CD4 memory each took three plates per donor, while CD8 naive took two and CD8 memory one. General study results and limits: In four donors, around 5% of naive CD4 clonotypes appeared in common.

Of note for this clone: The target antigen is unknown.

All the donors were Caucasian adults who lived in Nashville, Tennessee. The CDR3 consists of 14 residues. Germline CDR1 SNHLY, CDR2 FYNNEI. V was pared by 3 bases and J by 7 bases, with 15 bases between. Sequencing used immunoSEQ multiplex PCR; TCRdb keeps in-frame clones, though not all of them. Among 2 million to 2.5 million clones listed, around 92% were seen once. This TCR was recovered from a man aged 18 to 29 in good health. Some clones in this sample may be carry-over from other donors' samples. Sequences were obtained from naive CD4+ T cells from PBMCs. Subset reported: CD45RA+ positively selected. V usage is TRBV2 and J usage is TRBJ2-5, with D perhaps TRBD1 (6 bases). CDR3 bases: TGTGCCAGCAGTGATAGGTCAGGGGAAGGGACCCAGTACTTC. Protein sequence: CASSDRSGEGTQYF.